Sequencing of this T cell receptor beta chain was carried out in a study of blood T cell repertoires in COVID-19. Repertoires were generated with immunoSEQ multiplex PCR, while TCRdb's copy carries only in-frame clones and drops some. This table has 70,000 to 75,000 clones, 80% to 90% appearing once. This clone was seen a single time. Trimming left V 1 base short and J 6 bases short, with 5 bases between. This CDR3 spans 12 amino acids. Germline V gene data show CDR1 as SGHAT and CDR2 as FQNNGV. This TCR was sampled from a woman aged 80 or over with active or convalescent COVID-19. Sequencing used peripheral blood. V is TRBV11-2 and J is TRBJ2-3; D is ambiguous. The DNA for the CDR3 is TGTGCCAGCAGCTTAGCCAGGGATACGCAGTATTTT. Residues: CASSLARDTQYF.